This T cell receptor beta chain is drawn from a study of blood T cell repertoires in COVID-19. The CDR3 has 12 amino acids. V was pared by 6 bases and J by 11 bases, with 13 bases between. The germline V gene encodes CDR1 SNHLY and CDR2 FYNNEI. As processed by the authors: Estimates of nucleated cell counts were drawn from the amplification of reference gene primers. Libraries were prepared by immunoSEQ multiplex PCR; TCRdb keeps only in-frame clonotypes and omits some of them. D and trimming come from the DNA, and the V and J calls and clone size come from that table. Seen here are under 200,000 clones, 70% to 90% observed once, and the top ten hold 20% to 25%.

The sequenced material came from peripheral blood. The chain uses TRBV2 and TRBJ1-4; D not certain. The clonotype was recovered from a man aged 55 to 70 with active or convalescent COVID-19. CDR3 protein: CASRLGREKLFF. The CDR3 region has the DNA TGTGCCAGCAGGCTTGGGAGGGAGAAACTGTTTTTT.